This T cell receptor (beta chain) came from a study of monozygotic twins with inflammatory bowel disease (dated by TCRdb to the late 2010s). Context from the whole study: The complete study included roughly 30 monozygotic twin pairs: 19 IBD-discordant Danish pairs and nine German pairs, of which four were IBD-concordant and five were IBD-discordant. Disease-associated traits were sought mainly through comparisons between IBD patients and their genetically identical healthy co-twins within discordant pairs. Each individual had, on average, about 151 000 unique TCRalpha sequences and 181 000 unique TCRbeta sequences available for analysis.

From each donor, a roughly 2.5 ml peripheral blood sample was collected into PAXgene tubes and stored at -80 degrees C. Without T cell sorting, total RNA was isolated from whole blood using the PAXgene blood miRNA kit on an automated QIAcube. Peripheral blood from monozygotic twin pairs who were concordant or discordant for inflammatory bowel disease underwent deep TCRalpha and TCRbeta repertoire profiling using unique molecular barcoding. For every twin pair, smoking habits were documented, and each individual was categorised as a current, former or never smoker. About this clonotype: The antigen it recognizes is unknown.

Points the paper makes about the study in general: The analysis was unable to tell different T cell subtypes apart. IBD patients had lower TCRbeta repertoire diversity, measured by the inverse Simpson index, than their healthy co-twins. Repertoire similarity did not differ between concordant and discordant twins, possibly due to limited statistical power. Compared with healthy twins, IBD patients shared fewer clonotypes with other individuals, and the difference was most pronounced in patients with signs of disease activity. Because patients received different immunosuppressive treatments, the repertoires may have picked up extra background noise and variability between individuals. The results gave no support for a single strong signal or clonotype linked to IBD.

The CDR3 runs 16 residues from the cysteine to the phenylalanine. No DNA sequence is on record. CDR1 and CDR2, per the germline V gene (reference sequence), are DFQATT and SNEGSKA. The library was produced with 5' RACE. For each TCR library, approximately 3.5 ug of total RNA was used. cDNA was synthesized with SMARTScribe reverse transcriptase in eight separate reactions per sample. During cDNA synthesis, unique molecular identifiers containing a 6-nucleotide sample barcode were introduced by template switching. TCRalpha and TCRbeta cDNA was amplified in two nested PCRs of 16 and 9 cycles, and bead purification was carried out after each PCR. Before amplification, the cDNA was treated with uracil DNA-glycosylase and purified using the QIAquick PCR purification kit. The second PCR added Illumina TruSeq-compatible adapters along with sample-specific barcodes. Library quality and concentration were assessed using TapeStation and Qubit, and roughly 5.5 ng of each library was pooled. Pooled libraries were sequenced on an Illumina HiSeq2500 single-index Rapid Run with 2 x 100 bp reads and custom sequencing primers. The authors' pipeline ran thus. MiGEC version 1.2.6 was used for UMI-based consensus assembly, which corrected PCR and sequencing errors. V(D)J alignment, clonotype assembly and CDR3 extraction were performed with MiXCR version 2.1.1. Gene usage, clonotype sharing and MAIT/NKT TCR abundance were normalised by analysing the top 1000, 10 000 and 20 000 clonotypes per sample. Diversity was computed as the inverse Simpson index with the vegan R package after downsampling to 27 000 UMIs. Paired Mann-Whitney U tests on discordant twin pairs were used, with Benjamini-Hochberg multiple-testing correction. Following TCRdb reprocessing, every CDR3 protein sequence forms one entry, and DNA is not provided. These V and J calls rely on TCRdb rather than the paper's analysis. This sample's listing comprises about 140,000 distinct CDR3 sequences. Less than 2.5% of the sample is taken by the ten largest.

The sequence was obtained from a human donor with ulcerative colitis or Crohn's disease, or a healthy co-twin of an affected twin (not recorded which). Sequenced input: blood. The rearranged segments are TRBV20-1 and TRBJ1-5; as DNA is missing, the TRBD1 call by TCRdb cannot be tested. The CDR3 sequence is CSAITQQGFGNQPQHF.